This T cell receptor (beta chain) was sequenced in a study of identical twins. Study-wide points: The degree of excess twin sharing was weaker in beta out-of-frame sequences. Invariant MAIT and iNKT cells are populations that could partly confound zero-insertion analyses.

The CDR3 extends over 14 amino acids. Germline V gene lookup returns CDR1 MGHRA and CDR2 YSYEKL. V was pared by 1 base and J by 0 bases, with 7 bases between. TCRdb used MiXCR to reprocess the 5' RACE reads, holding one entry per CDR3 protein. The table records approximately 630,000 distinct CDR3 sequences, roughly 6.6% of them present only once. Points on this clonotype: The target antigen is unknown.

The same specimen was also included in a second study, on yellow fever vaccine responses in identical twins.

The sequenced sample was PBMCs. This TCR was recovered from a young woman in good health. This chain joins TRBV4-1 and TRBJ2-7; D call uncertain. CDR3 region: CASSQGRNSYEQYF. CDR3 sequence (DNA): TGCGCCAGCAGCCAAGGGCGGAACTCCTACGAGCAGTACTTC.